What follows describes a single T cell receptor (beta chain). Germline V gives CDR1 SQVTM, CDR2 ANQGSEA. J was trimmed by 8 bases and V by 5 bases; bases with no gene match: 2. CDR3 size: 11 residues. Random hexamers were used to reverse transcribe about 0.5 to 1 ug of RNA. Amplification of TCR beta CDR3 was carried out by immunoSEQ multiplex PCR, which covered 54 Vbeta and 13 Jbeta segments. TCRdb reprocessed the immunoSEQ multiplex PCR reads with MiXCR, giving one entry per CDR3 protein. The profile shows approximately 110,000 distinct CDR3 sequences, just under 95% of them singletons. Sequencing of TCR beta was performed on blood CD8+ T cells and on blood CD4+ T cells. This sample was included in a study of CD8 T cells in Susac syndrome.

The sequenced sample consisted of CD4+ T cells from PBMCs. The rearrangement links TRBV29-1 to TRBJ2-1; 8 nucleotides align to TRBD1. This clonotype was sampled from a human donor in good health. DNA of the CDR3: TGCAGCGTTCGACAGGGGTATGAGCAGTTCTTC. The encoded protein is CSVRQGYEQFF.